A selection of T cell receptor beta chains follows, all from one sample in a study of early T cells in non-severe SARS-CoV-2 infection. Each CDR3 protein gets one entry after TCRdb re-called the 5' RACE reads with MiXCR. Of some 59,000 distinct CDR3 sequences in the sample, over 7% were seen once. Sequencing was done on a sample of whole blood. The receptors come from an adult who was a healthcare worker with PCR-confirmed SARS-CoV-2 infection or an uninfected control (not recorded which). Both conserved end residues are part of each CDR3. D genes are given only for firm matches. A row's size may be missing; if present it is once, few, many or a size class.

>TRBJ1-1|-|TRBV6-1|-
TGTGCCAGCAGTGAATATAACACTGAAGCTTTCTTT
CASSEYNTEAFF
>TRBJ2-1|-|TRBV11-2|-
TGTGCCAGCAGCTTGGGACCGAGCAATGAGCAGTTCTTC
CASSLGPSNEQFF
>TRBJ2-7|few|TRBV11-2|-
TGTGCCAGCAGCTCACTCGACAGGGAGGGCGAGCAGTACTTC
CASSSLDREGEQYF
>TRBJ2-7|many|TRBV20-1|-
TGCAGTGCTAGAGATCCTATGGGACGGAGCTCCTACGAGCAGTACTTC
CSARDPMGRSSYEQYF
>TRBJ1-5|many|TRBV6-1|-
TGTGCCAGCAGTGTGAGCCAGATACGTAGTAGTCAGCCCCAGCATTTT
CASSVSQIRSSQPQHF
>TRBJ2-7|many|TRBV6-1|-
TGTGCCAGCCGTCAGGCGGGTCCCTACGAGCAGTACTTC
CASRQAGPYEQYF
>TRBJ2-3|few|TRBV5-1|TRBD2
TGCGCCAGCAGCTCCTTGCGGGGGGGCGGAGATACGCAGTATTTT
CASSSLRGGGDTQYF
>TRBJ2-1|few|TRBV7-9|TRBD1
TGTGCCACTCCCCCGGGACAGGCCTACAATGAGCAGTTCTTC
CATPPGQAYNEQFF
>TRBJ1-2|few|TRBV6-6|-
TGTGCCAGCAGTTACTCAAGGGGCAGGCGTAACTATGGCTACACCTTC
CASSYSRGRRNYGYTF
>TRBJ2-2|-|TRBV4-1|-
TGCGCCAGCAGCCAAGATCCGGGGTCCGGGGAGCTGTTTTTT
CASSQDPGSGELFF
>TRBJ1-4|-|TRBV7-9|-
TGTGCCAGCAGCCGTCAGGGGACCGGTGAAAAACTGTTTTTT
CASSRQGTGEKLFF
>TRBJ1-6|many|TRBV14|-
TGTGCCAGCAGCGCGGGGAGCCGCAATTCACCCCTCCACTTT
CASSAGSRNSPLHF
>TRBJ2-1|-|TRBV20-1|-
TGCAGTGCCCCCGGAGACTGGGGGAATGAGCAGTTCTTC
CSAPGDWGNEQFF
>TRBJ2-1|few|TRBV12-3/TRBV12-4|TRBD2
TGTGCCAGCAGTCCCGGGACTAGCGGGGGATACAATGAGCAGTTCTTC
CASSPGTSGGYNEQFF
>TRBJ2-7|many|TRBV6-5|-
TGTGCCTCGCAGGGGTCCGGGGTCGAGCAGTACTTC
CASQGSGVEQYF
>TRBJ2-3|few|TRBV5-4|-
TGTGCCAGCAGCTTAACCGCTGGAGATACGCAGTATTTT
CASSLTAGDTQYF
>TRBJ2-1|few|TRBV5-1|-
TGCGCCAGCAGGGGCCTGGAATACAATGAGCAGTTCTTC
CASRGLEYNEQFF
>TRBJ2-5|-|TRBV7-9|-
TGTGCCAGCAGCTTAGGGGGCGAGGAGACCCTGTACTTC
CASSLGGEETLYF
>TRBJ2-5|few|TRBV20-1|-
TGCAGTGCTAGAGAGGGCTTACTTGAGACCCAGTACTTC
CSAREGLLETQYF
>TRBJ2-5|many|TRBV18|-
TGTGCCAGCTCACCGGGACCTCAAGAGACCCAGTACTTC
CASSPGPQETQYF
>TRBJ1-5|many|TRBV12-3/TRBV12-4|-
TGTGCCAGCAGTTTGGGTCGGAACCAGCATTTT
CASSLGRNQHF
>TRBJ2-2|many|TRBV7-9|-
TGTGCCAGCATAAAAGAGAGCTACACCGGGGAGCTGTTTTTT
CASIKESYTGELFF
>TRBJ1-1|few|TRBV5-1|-
TGCGCCAGCAGCTTGGGGAGCAGCGTTGCGACTGAAGCTTTCTTT
CASSLGSSVATEAFF
>TRBJ2-1|-|TRBV20-1|TRBD1
TGCAGTGCTAGAGATGGGGGACAGGGGCGCAATGAGCAGTTCTTC
CSARDGGQGRNEQFF
>TRBJ2-2|few|TRBV21-1|-
TGTGCCACCTCCCAACGTTACACCGGGGAGCTGTTTTTT
CATSQRYTGELFF
>TRBJ1-6|-|TRBV20-1|-
TGCAGTGCTGCCCGCTCTATACAGCATTCGAATTCACCCCTCCACTTT
CSAARSIQHSNSPLHF
>TRBJ2-5|-|TRBV30|-
TGTGCCTGGAGGTCATGGGAGACCCAGTACTTC
CAWRSWETQYF
>TRBJ2-1|-|TRBV7-9|TRBD1
TGTGCCAGCAGCTTAGCAGGGGGCGCGGTCGGAGGGCAGTTCTTC
CASSLAGGAVGGQFF
>TRBJ2-7|-|TRBV4-1|-
TGCGCCAGCAGCCAGGGTGAGCCTGGTGAGCAGTACTTC
CASSQGEPGEQYF
>TRBJ2-3|-|TRBV7-2|-
TGTGCCAGCAGCACCCAACCCACAGATACGCAGTATTTT
CASSTQPTDTQYF
>TRBJ2-1|few|TRBV10-3|-
TGTGCCATCAGTAGTTACTCCGGGGGCAATGAGCAGTTCTTC
CAISSYSGGNEQFF
>TRBJ2-1|few|TRBV5-4|TRBD2
TGTGCCAGCAGCTTGGCCACTAGCGGGAGAGGGGCATACAATGAGCAGTTCTTC
CASSLATSGRGAYNEQFF
>TRBJ2-3|few|TRBV5-5|-
TGTGCCAGCACCGTTGGGACCCCTACAGATACGCAGTATTTT
CASTVGTPTDTQYF
>TRBJ1-1|few|TRBV11-2|-
TGTGCCAGCAGCTTAGGTGCCGGGAACACTGAAGCTTTCTTT
CASSLGAGNTEAFF
>TRBJ2-5|few|TRBV20-1|-
TGCAGTGCTAGAGATTCCTGGAAGGGGCCTCGAGCAAGCATAGAGACCCAGTACTTC
CSARDSWKGPRASIETQYF
>TRBJ1-6|many|TRBV20-1|-
TGCAGTGCTAAAGAGGAAGTGGGCTCACCCCTCCACTTT
CSAKEEVGSPLHF
>TRBJ2-7|many|TRBV12-3/TRBV12-4|TRBD1
TGTGCCAGCAGTTTGGGCCAGGGGGCGCGGGAGCAGTACTTC
CASSLGQGAREQYF
>TRBJ2-7|-|TRBV3-1|-
TGTGCCAGCAGCCAACAGCAGACAGTGCACGAGCAGTACTTC
CASSQQQTVHEQYF
>TRBJ2-1|-|TRBV10-3|TRBD2
TGTGCCATCAGCCCCCTTGAACGGGAGGACGGTGAGCAGTTCTTC
CAISPLEREDGEQFF
>TRBJ2-5|-|TRBV6-2/TRBV6-3|-
TGTGCCAGCAGTGTTACAAGGAGCCCGCAAGAGACCCAGTACTTC
CASSVTRSPQETQYF
>TRBJ2-1|few|TRBV20-1|-
TGCAGTGCTGAGGGGAACCTCCCTACCCGCAATGAGCAGTTCTTC
CSAEGNLPTRNEQFF
>TRBJ2-4|few|TRBV4-1|-
TGCGCCAGCAGCCAAGAAATAACGCGGGGATCCGGGAACATTCAGTACTTC
CASSQEITRGSGNIQYF